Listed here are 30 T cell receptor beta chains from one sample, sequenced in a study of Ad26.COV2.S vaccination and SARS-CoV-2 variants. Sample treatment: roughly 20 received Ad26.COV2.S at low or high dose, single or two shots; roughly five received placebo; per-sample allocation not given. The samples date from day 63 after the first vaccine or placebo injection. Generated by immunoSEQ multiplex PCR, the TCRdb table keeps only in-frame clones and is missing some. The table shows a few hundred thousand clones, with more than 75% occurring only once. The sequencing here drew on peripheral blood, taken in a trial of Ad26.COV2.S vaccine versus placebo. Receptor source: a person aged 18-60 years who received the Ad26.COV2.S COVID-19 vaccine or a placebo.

CDR3 loop: CASSPGQGYEQYF. Written as DNA, the CDR3 is TGTGCCAGCAGCCCGGGACAGGGTTACGAGCAGTACTTC. The V and J genes are TRBV13 and TRBJ2-7, with 9 bases matching TRBD1. CDR3 size: 13 residues. The germline CDR1 and CDR2 sequences are PRHDT and FYEKMQ (reference sequence). With 5 bases clipped from V and 4 bases from J, the junction kept 3 bases outside the gene matches. Supplemented by reference TRBV13 and TRBJ2-7, the full variable domain reads AAGVIQSPRHLIKEKRETATLKCYPIPRHDTVYWYQQGPGQDPQFLISFYEKMQSDKGSIPDRFSAQQFSDYHSELNMSSLELGDSALYFCASSPGQGYEQYFGPGTRLTVT.

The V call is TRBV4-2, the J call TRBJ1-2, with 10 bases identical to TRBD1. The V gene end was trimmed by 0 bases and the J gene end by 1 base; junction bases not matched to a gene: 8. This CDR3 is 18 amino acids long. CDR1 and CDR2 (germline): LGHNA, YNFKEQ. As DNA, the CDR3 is TGTGCCAGCAGCCAAGATCCGCCCGACAGGGGGCTTAACTATGGCTACACCTTC. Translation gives CASSQDPPDRGLNYGYTF.

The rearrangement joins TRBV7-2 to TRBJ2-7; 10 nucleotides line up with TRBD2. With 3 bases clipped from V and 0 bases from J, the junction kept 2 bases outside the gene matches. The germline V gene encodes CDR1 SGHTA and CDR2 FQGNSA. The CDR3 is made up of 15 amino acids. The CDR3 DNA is TGTGCCAGCAGCTTGGCTAGCGGGGGCTCCTACGAGCAGTACTTC. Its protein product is CASSLASGGSYEQYF.

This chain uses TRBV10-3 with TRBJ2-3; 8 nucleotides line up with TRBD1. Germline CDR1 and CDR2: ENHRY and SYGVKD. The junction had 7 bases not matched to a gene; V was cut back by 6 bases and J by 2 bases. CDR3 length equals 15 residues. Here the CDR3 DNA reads TGTGCCATCAGCACGACAGGGGAGGTCACAGATACGCAGTATTTT. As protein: CAISTTGEVTDTQYF.

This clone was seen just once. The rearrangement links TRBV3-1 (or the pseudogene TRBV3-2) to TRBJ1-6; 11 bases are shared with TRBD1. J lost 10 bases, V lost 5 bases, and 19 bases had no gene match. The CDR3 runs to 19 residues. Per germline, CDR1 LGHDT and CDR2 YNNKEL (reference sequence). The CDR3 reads CASSGFSGQGALLWSPLHF. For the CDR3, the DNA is TGTGCCAGCAGCGGGTTCTCCGGACAGGGGGCCCTACTTTGGTCACCCCTCCACTTT.

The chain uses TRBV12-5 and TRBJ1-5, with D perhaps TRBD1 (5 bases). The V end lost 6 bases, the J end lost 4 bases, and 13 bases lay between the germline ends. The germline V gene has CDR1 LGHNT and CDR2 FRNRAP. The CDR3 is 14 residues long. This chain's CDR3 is CASGDGGWNQPQHF. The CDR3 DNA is TGTGCTAGTGGCGACGGGGGTTGGAATCAGCCCCAGCATTTT.

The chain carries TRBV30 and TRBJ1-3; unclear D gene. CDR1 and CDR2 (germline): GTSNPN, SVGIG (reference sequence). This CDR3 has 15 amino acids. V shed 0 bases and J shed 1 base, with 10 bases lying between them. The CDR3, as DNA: TGTGCCTGGAGTGTACCAAGAGGGTCTGGAAACACCATATATTTT. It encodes CAWSVPRGSGNTIYF. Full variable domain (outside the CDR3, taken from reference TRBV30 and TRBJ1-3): SQTIHQWPATLVQPVGSPLSLECTVEGTSNPNLYWYRQAAGRGLQLLFYSVGIGQISSEVPQNLSASRPQDRQFILSSKKLLLSDSGFYLCAWSVPRGSGNTIYFGEGSWLTVV.

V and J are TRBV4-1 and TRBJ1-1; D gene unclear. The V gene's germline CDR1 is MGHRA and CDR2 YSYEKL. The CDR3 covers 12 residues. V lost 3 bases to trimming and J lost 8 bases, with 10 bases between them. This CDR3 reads CASSHPLQEAFF. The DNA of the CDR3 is TGCGCCAGCAGCCACCCCCTTCAAGAAGCTTTCTTT.

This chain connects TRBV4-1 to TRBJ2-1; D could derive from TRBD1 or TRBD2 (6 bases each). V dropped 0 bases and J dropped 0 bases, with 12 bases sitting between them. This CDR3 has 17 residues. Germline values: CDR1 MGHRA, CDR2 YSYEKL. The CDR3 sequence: CASSQDPPGASYNEQFF. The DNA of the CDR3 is TGCGCCAGCAGCCAAGATCCCCCGGGGGCCTCCTACAATGAGCAGTTCTTC.

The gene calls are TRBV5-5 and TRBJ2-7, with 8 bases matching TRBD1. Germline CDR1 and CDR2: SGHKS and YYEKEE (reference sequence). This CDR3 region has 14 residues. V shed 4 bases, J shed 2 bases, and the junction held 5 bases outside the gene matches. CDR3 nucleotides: TGTGCCAGCAGCGACAGGGGATTGACCTACGAGCAGTACTTC. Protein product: CASSDRGLTYEQYF.

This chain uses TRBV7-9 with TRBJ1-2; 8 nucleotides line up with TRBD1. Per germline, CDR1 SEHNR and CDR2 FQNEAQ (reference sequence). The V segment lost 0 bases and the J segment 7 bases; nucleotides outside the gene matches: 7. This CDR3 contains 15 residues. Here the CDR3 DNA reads TGTGCCAGCAGCTTAGCGCTGACAGGGGTTTTTGGCTACACCTTC. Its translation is CASSLALTGVFGYTF.

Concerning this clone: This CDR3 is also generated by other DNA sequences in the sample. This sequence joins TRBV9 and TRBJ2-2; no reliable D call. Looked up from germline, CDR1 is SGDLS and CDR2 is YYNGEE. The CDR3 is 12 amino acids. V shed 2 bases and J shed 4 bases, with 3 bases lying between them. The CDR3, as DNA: TGTGCCAGCAGCGTTACCACCGGGGAGCTGTTTTTT. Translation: CASSVTTGELFF.

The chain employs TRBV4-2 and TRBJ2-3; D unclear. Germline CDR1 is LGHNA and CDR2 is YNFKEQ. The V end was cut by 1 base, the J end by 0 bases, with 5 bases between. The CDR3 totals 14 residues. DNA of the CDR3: TGTGCCAGCAGCCAAGGGGGTAGCACAGATACGCAGTATTTT. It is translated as CASSQGGSTDTQYF.

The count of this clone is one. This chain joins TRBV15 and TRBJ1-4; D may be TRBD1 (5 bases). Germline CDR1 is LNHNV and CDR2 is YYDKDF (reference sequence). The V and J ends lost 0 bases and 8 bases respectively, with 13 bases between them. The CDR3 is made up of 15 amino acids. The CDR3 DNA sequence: TGTGCCACCAGCAGAGAGGATGGGGCGCTGGAAAAACTGTTTTTT. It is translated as CATSREDGALEKLFF.

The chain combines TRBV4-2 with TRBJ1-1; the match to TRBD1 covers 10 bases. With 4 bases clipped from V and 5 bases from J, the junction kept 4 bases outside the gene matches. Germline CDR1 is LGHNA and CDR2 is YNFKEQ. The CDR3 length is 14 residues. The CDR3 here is CASSPGQGGTEAFF. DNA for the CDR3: TGTGCCAGCAGCCCCGGACAGGGGGGTACTGAAGCTTTCTTT.

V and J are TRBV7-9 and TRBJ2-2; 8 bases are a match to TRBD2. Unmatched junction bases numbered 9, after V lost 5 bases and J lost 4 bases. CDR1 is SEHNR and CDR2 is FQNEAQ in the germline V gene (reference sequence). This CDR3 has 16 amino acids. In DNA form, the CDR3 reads TGTGCCAGCAGCACGACGGGGGGGCGTGGCACCGGGGAGCTGTTTTTT. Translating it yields CASSTTGGRGTGELFF.

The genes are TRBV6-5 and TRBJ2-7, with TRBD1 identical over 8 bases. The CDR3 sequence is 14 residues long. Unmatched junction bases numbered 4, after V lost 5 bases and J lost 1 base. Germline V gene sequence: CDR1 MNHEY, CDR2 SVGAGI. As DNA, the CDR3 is TGTGCCAGCAGTAAGGACAGGGAGTCCTACGAGCAGTACTTC. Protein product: CASSKDRESYEQYF.

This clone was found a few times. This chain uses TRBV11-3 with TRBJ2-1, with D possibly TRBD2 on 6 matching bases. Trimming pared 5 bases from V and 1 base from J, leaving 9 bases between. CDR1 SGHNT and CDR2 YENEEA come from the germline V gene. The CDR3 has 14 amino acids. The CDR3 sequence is CASSTSTSYNEQFF. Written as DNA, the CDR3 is TGTGCCAGCAGCACTAGCACTTCCTACAATGAGCAGTTCTTC.

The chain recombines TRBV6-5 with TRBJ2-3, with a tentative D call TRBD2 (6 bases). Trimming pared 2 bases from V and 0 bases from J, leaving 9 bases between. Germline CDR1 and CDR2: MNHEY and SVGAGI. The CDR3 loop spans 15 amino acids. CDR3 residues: CASSYDGTSTDTQYF. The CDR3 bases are TGTGCCAGCAGTTACGACGGGACTAGCACAGATACGCAGTATTTT.

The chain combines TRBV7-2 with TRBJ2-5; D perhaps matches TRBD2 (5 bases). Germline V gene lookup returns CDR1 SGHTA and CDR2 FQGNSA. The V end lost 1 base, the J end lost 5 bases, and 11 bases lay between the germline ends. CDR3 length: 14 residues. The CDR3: CASSLDREIETQYF. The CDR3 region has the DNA TGTGCCAGCAGCTTAGACCGGGAAATCGAGACCCAGTACTTC.

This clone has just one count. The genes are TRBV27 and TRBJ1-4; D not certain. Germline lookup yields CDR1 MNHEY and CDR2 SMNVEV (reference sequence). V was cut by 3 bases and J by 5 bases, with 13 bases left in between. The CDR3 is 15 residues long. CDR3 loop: CASSFRQQTNEKLFF. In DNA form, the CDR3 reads TGTGCCAGCAGTTTTAGGCAACAGACCAATGAAAAACTGTTTTTT.

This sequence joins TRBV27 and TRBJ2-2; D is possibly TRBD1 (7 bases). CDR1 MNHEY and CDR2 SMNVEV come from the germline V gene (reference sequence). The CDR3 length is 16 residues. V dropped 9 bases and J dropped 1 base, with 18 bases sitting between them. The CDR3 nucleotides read TGTGCCAGTAGAGCTAGGGGGCGGGAGAACACCGGGGAGCTGTTTTTT. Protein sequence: CASRARGRENTGELFF.

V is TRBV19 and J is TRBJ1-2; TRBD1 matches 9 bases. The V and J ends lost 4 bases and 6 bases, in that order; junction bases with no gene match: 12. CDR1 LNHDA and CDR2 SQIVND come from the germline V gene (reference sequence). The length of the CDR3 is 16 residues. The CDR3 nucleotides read TGTGCCAGTAGTACCGGGAAGACAGGGGGTCTGGATGGCTACACCTTC. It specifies CASSTGKTGGLDGYTF.

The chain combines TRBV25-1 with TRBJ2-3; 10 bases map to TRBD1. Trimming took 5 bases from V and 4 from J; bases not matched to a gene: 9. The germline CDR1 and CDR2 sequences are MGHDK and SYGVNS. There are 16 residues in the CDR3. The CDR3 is CASSKMDRGGSDTQYF. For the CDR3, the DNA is TGTGCCAGCAGTAAGATGGACAGGGGGGGTTCAGATACGCAGTATTTT.

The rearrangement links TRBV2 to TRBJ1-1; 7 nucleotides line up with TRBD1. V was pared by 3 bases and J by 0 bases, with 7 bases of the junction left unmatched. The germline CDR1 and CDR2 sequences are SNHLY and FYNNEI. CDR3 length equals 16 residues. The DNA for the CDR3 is TGTGCCAGCAGTGAGACAGGGTCCGGGGTGAACACTGAAGCTTTCTTT. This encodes CASSETGSGVNTEAFF.

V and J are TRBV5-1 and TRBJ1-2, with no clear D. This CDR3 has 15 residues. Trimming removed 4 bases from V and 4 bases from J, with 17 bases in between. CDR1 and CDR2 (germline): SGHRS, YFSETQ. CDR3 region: CASSPSPDGVYGYTF. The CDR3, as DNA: TGCGCCAGCAGCCCAAGCCCGGACGGAGTCTATGGCTACACCTTC.

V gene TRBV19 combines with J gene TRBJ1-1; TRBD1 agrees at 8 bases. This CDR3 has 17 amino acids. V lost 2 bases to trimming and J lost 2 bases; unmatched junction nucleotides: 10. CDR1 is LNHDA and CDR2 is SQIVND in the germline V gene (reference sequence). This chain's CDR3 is CASSIRRAGGLNTEAFF. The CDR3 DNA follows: TGTGCCAGTAGTATAAGGAGGGCAGGGGGCCTAAACACTGAAGCTTTCTTT. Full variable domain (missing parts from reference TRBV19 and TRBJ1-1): DGGITQSPKYLFRKEGQNVTLSCEQNLNHDAMYWYRQDPGQGLRLIYYSQIVNDFQKGDIAEGYSVSREKKESFPLTVTSAQKNPTAFYLCASSIRRAGGLNTEAFFGQGTRLTVV.

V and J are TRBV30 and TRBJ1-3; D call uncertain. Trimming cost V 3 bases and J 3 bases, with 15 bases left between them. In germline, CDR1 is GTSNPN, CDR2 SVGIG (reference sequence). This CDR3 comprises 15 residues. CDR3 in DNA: TGTGCCTGGAGCCCTGAGGAGGCGGTTGGAAACACCATATATTTT. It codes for CAWSPEEAVGNTIYF.

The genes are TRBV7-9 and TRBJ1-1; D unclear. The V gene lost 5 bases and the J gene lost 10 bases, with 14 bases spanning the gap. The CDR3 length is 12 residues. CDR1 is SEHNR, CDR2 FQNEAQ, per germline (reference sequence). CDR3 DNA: TGTGCCAGCAGCCCTCAAGGCGGGTCAGCTTTCTTT. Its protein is CASSPQGGSAFF.

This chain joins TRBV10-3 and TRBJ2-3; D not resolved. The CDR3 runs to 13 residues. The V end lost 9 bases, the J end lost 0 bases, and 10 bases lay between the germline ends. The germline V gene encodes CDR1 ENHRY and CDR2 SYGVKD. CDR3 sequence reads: CAIRTESTDTQYF. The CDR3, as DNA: TGTGCCATTCGGACGGAGAGCACAGATACGCAGTATTTT.